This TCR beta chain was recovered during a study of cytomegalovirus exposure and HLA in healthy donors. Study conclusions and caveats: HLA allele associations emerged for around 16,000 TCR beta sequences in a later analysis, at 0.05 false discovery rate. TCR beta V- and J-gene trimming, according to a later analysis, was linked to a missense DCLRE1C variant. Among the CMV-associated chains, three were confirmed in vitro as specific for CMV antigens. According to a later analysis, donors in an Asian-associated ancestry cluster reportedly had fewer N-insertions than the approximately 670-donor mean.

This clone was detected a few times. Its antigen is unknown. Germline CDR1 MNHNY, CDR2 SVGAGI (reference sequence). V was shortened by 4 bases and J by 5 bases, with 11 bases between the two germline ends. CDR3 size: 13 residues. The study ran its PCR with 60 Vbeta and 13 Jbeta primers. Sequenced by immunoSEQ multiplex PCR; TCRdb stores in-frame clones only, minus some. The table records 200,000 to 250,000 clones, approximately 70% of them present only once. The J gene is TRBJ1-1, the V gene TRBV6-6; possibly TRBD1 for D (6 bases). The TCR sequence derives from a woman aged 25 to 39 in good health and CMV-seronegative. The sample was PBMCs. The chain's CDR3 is CASSSRDTTEAFF. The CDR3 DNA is TGTGCCAGCAGTTCCCGGGACACGACTGAAGCTTTCTTT.